A single sample gave rise to the 31 T cell receptor beta chains below, sequenced in a study of T cells in Graves' hyperthyroidism and ophthalmopathy. RNA transcripts served as the template for amplifying TCR beta CDR3 regions. A set of HTBI primers served as the primers for a first-round RT-PCR of the TCR CDR3. TCRdb reanalysed the multiplex PCR reads using MiXCR and keeps one entry per CDR3 protein. Of hundreds of thousands of distinct CDR3 sequences in the sample, roughly 15% are singletons; the top ten hold less than 35%. Material: blood. The receptors shown here come from a young woman with Graves' ophthalmopathy.

Many counts were recorded for this clonotype. V usage is TRBV7-8 and J usage is TRBJ1-5, with D possibly being TRBD1 (6 bases). V was pared by 5 bases and J by 0 bases, with 26 bases between. Germline assignment: CDR1 SGHVS and CDR2 FQNEAQ. The CDR3 has 20 amino acids. CDR3 nucleotides: TGTGCCAGCAGCGCTGGAAAAGGGGGGTACCCAGGCTTTAGCAATCAGCCCCAGCATTTT. It is translated as CASSAGKGGYPGFSNQPQHF.

The chain links TRBV5-1 to TRBJ1-1; 9 bases fit TRBD1. With V trimmed by 4 bases and J by 2 bases, 6 bases remained unmatched. The CDR3 is 15 amino acids. CDR1 is SGHRS, CDR2 YFSETQ, per germline. The CDR3 sequence: CASSPGQGPNTEAFF. CDR3 coding DNA: TGCGCCAGCAGCCCGGGACAGGGACCTAACACTGAAGCTTTCTTT. The full variable domain, with the rest looked up from reference TRBV5-1 and TRBJ1-1, is KAGVTQTPRYLIKTRGQQVTLSCSPISGHRSVSWYQQTPGQGLQFLFEYFSETQRNKGNFPGRFSGRQFSNSRSEMNVSTLELGDSALYLCASSPGQGPNTEAFFGQGTRLTVV.

This clonotype has at least ten counts. V and J are TRBV5-1 and TRBJ2-3; 8 bases line up with TRBD2. Germline V gene sequence: CDR1 SGHRS, CDR2 YFSETQ. The trim removed 6 bases at V and 3 bases at J, leaving 6 bases unmatched. CDR3 length equals 14 residues. The CDR3 here is CASKRGYNTDTQYF. The CDR3, as DNA: TGCGCCAGCAAGCGGGGGTACAATACAGATACGCAGTATTTT.

Ten or more counts support this clonotype. The gene calls are TRBV30 and TRBJ1-1, with D uncertain. Germline V lookup: CDR1 GTSNPN, CDR2 SVGIG (reference sequence). This CDR3 has 13 residues. The V and J ends lost 0 bases and 4 bases respectively, with 9 bases between them. The CDR3 reads CAWSVDGSTEAFF. Written as DNA, the CDR3 is TGTGCCTGGAGTGTGGACGGGAGCACTGAAGCTTTCTTT. The entire variable domain, with the rest obtained from reference TRBV30 and TRBJ1-1, is as follows: SQTIHQWPATLVQPVGSPLSLECTVEGTSNPNLYWYRQAAGRGLQLLFYSVGIGQISSEVPQNLSASRPQDRQFILSSKKLLLSDSGFYLCAWSVDGSTEAFFGQGTRLTVV.

This clonotype was picked up a small number of times. V usage is TRBV7-9 and J usage is TRBJ2-7; 11 bases match TRBD2. This CDR3 spans 17 amino acids. The V segment lost 1 base and the J segment 0 bases; nucleotides outside the gene matches: 5. Germline V CDR1 and CDR2: SEHNR, FQNEAQ (reference sequence). The CDR3 spells CASSLGTSGWSSYEQYF. Here the CDR3 DNA reads TGTGCCAGCAGCTTAGGGACTAGCGGGTGGAGCTCCTACGAGCAGTACTTC.

The table lists this clonotype with many counts. The CDR3 coding sequence is TGCAGTGCTAGTACTAGCGGAAACACAGATACGCAGTATTTT. Translated: CSASTSGNTDTQYF. This chain uses TRBV20-1 with TRBJ2-3; 8 bases agree with TRBD2. Germline trimming cut 3 bases from V and 2 bases from J; bases unmatched to any gene: 4. Germline assignment: CDR1 DFQATT and CDR2 SNEGSKA (reference sequence). There are 14 residues in the CDR3.

The J gene is TRBJ2-7, the V gene TRBV7-9; D is ambiguous. The germline V and J ends were trimmed by 3 bases and 5 bases, with 11 bases remaining between them. The CDR3 runs 13 residues. In germline, CDR1 is SEHNR, CDR2 FQNEAQ (reference sequence). The CDR3 protein is CASSFWGRDEQYF. The CDR3 nucleotides read TGTGCCAGCAGCTTCTGGGGTCGTGACGAGCAGTACTTC.

The chain uses TRBV6-2 or TRBV6-3 and TRBJ1-1; D is ambiguous. V was pared by 2 bases and J by 0 bases, with 13 bases between. This CDR3 has 16 residues. Germline loops: CDR1 MNHEY, CDR2 SVGEGT. The CDR3 DNA reads as TGTGCCAGCAGTTACGGGAGGGCGCTGCTGAACACTGAAGCTTTCTTT. Residues: CASSYGRALLNTEAFF.

This clonotype has ten or more counts. The genes are TRBV6-1 and TRBJ1-2, with TRBD1 matching over 7 bases. This CDR3 has 13 residues. The junction had 4 bases not matched to a gene; V was cut back by 3 bases and J by 6 bases. CDR1 is MNHNS and CDR2 is SASEGT in the germline V gene. CDR3 nucleotides: TGTGCCAGCAGTGAGACGGGACAGAATGGCTACACCTTC. Translating gives CASSETGQNGYTF.

This clonotype was seen repeatedly, ten times or more. The J gene is TRBJ1-1, the V gene TRBV5-1; D possibly corresponds to TRBD1 (5 bases). Germline CDR1 is SGHRS and CDR2 is YFSETQ. V was cut by 2 bases and J by 4 bases, with 12 bases left in between. This CDR3 contains 14 residues. CDR3 nucleotide sequence: TGCGCCAGCAGCTTTGGAGGGGTTAGCACTGAAGCTTTCTTT. Its translation: CASSFGGVSTEAFF.

The sample holds many counts of this clonotype. This chain joins TRBV28 and TRBJ2-5, with 9 nucleotides matching TRBD2. V trimming: 5 bases; J trimming: 5 bases; junction bases outside the gene matches: 6. The CDR3 sequence is 14 residues long. Germline-derived CDR1 and CDR2 are MDHEN and SYDVKM. Here the CDR3 reads CASSSSGRGETQYF. The CDR3, as DNA: TGTGCCAGCAGTAGTAGCGGGAGAGGTGAGACCCAGTACTTC.

This clonotype was counted ten times or more. The chain recombines TRBV20-1 with TRBJ2-3; 7 nucleotides match TRBD1. This CDR3 has 15 amino acids. Germline trimming cut 3 bases from V and 2 bases from J; bases unmatched to any gene: 8. Per germline, CDR1 DFQATT and CDR2 SNEGSKA (reference sequence). The CDR3 spells CSASPSDRDTDTQYF. CDR3 in DNA: TGCAGTGCTAGCCCATCCGACAGGGACACAGATACGCAGTATTTT.

There are a few counts of this clonotype. A read error may be the cause here, since a much bigger clone is one base away. The chain uses TRBV28 and TRBJ2-3; 8 bases are shared with TRBD2. The CDR3 length is 15 residues. Looked up from germline, CDR1 is MDHEN and CDR2 is SYDVKM. DNA for the CDR3: TGTGCCAGCAGTCCGACAAGCGGGAGAACAGGTACGCAGTATTTT. As protein: CASSPTSGRTGTQYF.

This clonotype appeared many times. The chain recombines TRBV5-1 with TRBJ1-2, with no clear D. V was trimmed by 0 bases and J by 1 base, leaving 4 bases between them. CDR1 and CDR2 (germline): SGHRS, YFSETQ. The CDR3 loop spans 13 amino acids. The CDR3 loop reads CASSLDNNYGYTF. CDR3 coding DNA: TGCGCCAGCAGCTTGGACAATAACTATGGCTACACCTTC.

This rearrangement joins TRBV7-8 to TRBJ2-3; no reliable D call. V was cut by 7 bases and J by 0 bases, with 14 bases left in between. The CDR3 loop spans 15 amino acids. Germline V CDR1 and CDR2: SGHVS, FQNEAQ. The CDR3 region is CASTPGRLSTDTQYF. The CDR3 coding sequence is TGTGCCAGCACCCCGGGCCGTTTGAGCACAGATACGCAGTATTTT.

This clonotype was seen ten or more times. The chain carries TRBV6-5 and TRBJ2-2; the D is unclear. The germline V and J ends were trimmed by 0 bases and 1 base, with 9 bases remaining between them. CDR1 and CDR2 (germline): MNHEY, SVGAGI. This CDR3 spans 16 amino acids. CDR3 loop: CASSYSTIGNTGELFF. CDR3 sequence (DNA): TGTGCCAGCAGTTACTCCACGATTGGGAACACCGGGGAGCTGTTTTTT.

This clonotype has more than one count but fewer than ten. With a much larger clone just one base away, this may be a read error. The chain has TRBV2 and TRBJ1-4, with TRBD1 matching over 7 bases. This CDR3 spans 15 amino acids. The germline CDR1 and CDR2 sequences are SNHLY and FYNNEI. Here the CDR3 reads CASNLNRGANGKLFF. CDR3 DNA: TGTGCCAGCAACCTTAACAGGGGTGCTAATGGAAAACTGTTTTTT.

This clonotype was observed at least ten times. The chain has TRBV10-3 and TRBJ1-2; TRBD1 matches 7 bases. V lost 10 bases and J lost 6; bases outside the gene matches: 8. CDR1 and CDR2 (germline): ENHRY, SYGVKD. CDR3 length: 12 amino acids. The DNA for the CDR3 is TGTGCCACAGGGACAGTAGGGGATGGCTACACCTTC. It is translated as CATGTVGDGYTF.

The J gene is TRBJ2-5, the V gene TRBV5-1; D may be TRBD1 (6 bases). The CDR3 sequence is 15 residues long. V lost 0 bases and J 4 bases, leaving 13 bases between the germline ends. Looked up from germline, CDR1 is SGHRS and CDR2 is YFSETQ. The CDR3 DNA reads as TGCGCCAGCAGCTTGGGAGGACAGTCAGGAGAGACCCAGTACTTC. This gives the protein CASSLGGQSGETQYF.

This clonotype was recorded at least ten times. The chain links TRBV2 to TRBJ1-4; D is perhaps TRBD1 (5 bases). The length of the CDR3 is 13 residues. Germline V CDR1 and CDR2: SNHLY, FYNNEI. Trimming took off 4 bases at V and 3 bases at J, with 6 bases between the two ends. CDR3 sequence (DNA): TGTGCCAGCAGTGCAGGGTCTAATGAAAAACTGTTTTTT. Residues: CASSAGSNEKLFF.

This clonotype was counted ten times or more. The rearrangement uses TRBV29-1 and TRBJ2-1; the D is unclear. Germline values: CDR1 SQVTM, CDR2 ANQGSEA. This CDR3 comprises 10 residues. V was cut by 4 bases and J by 7 bases, with 5 bases left in between. The DNA of the CDR3 is TGCAGCGTTGTGGGGAATGAGCAGTTCTTC. Amino acids: CSVVGNEQFF.

This sequence joins TRBV7-2 and TRBJ2-1, with 7 positions matching TRBD2. V was pared by 5 bases and J by 7 bases, with 11 bases of the junction left unmatched. Germline CDR1 is SGHTA and CDR2 is FQGNSA. CDR3 size: 15 residues. As DNA, the CDR3 is TGTGCCAGCAGCAAAAGGGTCGGGGGAGGGAATGAGCAGTTCTTC. Its translation is CASSKRVGGGNEQFF.

The CDR3 loop reads CASSLASGMGGMNEQFF. The CDR3 region has the DNA TGTGCCAGCAGCTTAGCTAGCGGGATGGGGGGCATGAATGAGCAGTTCTTC. This chain joins TRBV11-2 and TRBJ2-1, with 9 bases fitting TRBD2. V shed 1 base and J 7 bases; nucleotides not matched to a gene: 11. CDR3 length equals 17 residues. Germline V gene lookup returns CDR1 SGHAT and CDR2 FQNNGV.

V and J are TRBV28 and TRBJ1-1; no clear D gene. The germline CDR1 and CDR2 sequences are MDHEN and SYDVKM. The CDR3 consists of 17 residues. The V and J ends lost 6 bases and 2 bases respectively, with 22 bases between them. The chain's CDR3 is CASSHGGPASFNTEAFF. Here the CDR3 DNA reads TGTGCCAGCAGCCACGGAGGTCCAGCTAGCTTCAACACTGAAGCTTTCTTT.

This clonotype has at least ten counts. The chain employs TRBV20-1 and TRBJ1-2, with D unresolved. The V end was cut by 3 bases, the J end by 4 bases, with 9 bases between. Looked up from germline, CDR1 is DFQATT and CDR2 is SNEGSKA (reference sequence). CDR3 length: 12 residues. Written as DNA, the CDR3 is TGCAGTGCTAGGGACGGGCCCTATGGCTACACCTTC. Translating it yields CSARDGPYGYTF.

This clonotype was seen at least ten times. The rearrangement uses TRBV6-1 and TRBJ1-6; 7 bases map to TRBD1. CDR1 MNHNS and CDR2 SASEGT come from the germline V gene. This CDR3 spans 14 amino acids. Trimming at V came to 6 bases and at J to 7 bases, leaving 6 bases not matched to a gene. The CDR3 region is CASSHGQANSPLHF. Here the CDR3 DNA reads TGTGCCAGCAGCCACGGACAGGCCAATTCACCCCTCCACTTT.

This clonotype was seen repeatedly, ten times or more. The chain links TRBV20-1 to TRBJ1-1; D is undetermined. With 3 bases removed from V and 5 bases from J, the gap between germline ends came to 22 bases. Germline-derived CDR1 and CDR2 are DFQATT and SNEGSKA (reference sequence). The CDR3 runs 16 residues. CDR3 sequence reads: CSARAPRQRSGTEAFF. CDR3 DNA: TGCAGTGCTAGGGCCCCCCGTCAGAGGAGTGGAACTGAAGCTTTCTTT.

This clonotype was counted at least ten times. This sequence joins TRBV14 and TRBJ1-1; possibly TRBD1 for D (6 bases). Germline CDR1 reads SGHDN; CDR2 reads FVKESK. Trimming took off 2 bases at V and 1 base at J, with 17 bases between the two ends. The CDR3 has 17 amino acids. The CDR3 loop is CASSQYPEGGKNTEAFF. The CDR3 region has the DNA TGTGCCAGCAGCCAATACCCGGAAGGGGGGAAGAACACTGAAGCTTTCTTT. Variable domain in full (rest from reference TRBV14 and TRBJ1-1): EAGVTQFPSHSVIEKGQTVTLRCDPISGHDNLYWYRRVMGKEIKFLLHFVKESKQDESGMPNNRFLAERTGGTYSTLKVQPAELEDSGVYFCASSQYPEGGKNTEAFFGQGTRLTVV.

This clonotype has a count of ten or more. The V gene is TRBV20-1, the J gene TRBJ2-1; no clear D gene. Trimming removed 6 bases at V and 2 bases at J, with 11 bases between. CDR1 DFQATT and CDR2 SNEGSKA come from the germline V gene (reference sequence). This CDR3 comprises 13 residues. The CDR3 loop reads CSANTRAYNEQFF. The CDR3 bases are TGCAGTGCCAACACGCGAGCCTACAATGAGCAGTTCTTC.

This clonotype was detected only a few times. Just one base apart from a much larger clone, this may be a read error. The chain is built from TRBV12-3 or TRBV12-4 and TRBJ2-3, with TRBD2 matching over 9 bases. Trimming took 8 bases from V and 7 from J; bases not matched to a gene: 13. CDR3 length equals 15 residues. As DNA, the CDR3 is TGTGCCAGCGGAGATAGCGGGGGACCCACGAATACGCAGTATTTT. This sequence encodes CASGDSGGPTNTQYF.

This clonotype was found many times. In nucleotides, the CDR3 is TGTGCCAGCAGTTTCGGCCCCTCGGGTGGAAACACCATATATTTT. It translates to CASSFGPSGGNTIYF. The V call is TRBV12-3 or TRBV12-4, the J call TRBJ1-3; D ambiguous. This CDR3 is built from 15 residues. The V gene lost 3 bases and the J gene lost 3 bases, with 12 bases spanning the gap.